One and the same sample provided the 13 T cell receptor beta chains below, sequenced in a study of T cell responses to AZD1222 COVID-19 vaccine. The table came from immunoSEQ multiplex PCR; TCRdb's copy has only in-frame clones and leaves some out. The sample consists of some 150,000 clones, 93% of them appearing once. Sequencing used peripheral blood, obtained on day 0 of AZD1222 vaccination. Receptors were obtained from an adult in good health.

This chain links TRBV5-1 with TRBJ1-1, with TRBD1 matching over 7 bases. V gave up 4 bases and J gave up 0 bases; unmatched junction bases: 9. Germline CDR1 is SGHRS and CDR2 is YFSETQ. The CDR3 loop spans 16 amino acids. In nucleotides, the CDR3 is TGCGCCAGCAGCGGGGGGACAGTTAACATGAACACTGAAGCTTTCTTT. This codes for CASSGGTVNMNTEAFF.

The chain recombines TRBV5-4 with TRBJ2-7; 8 bases map to TRBD1. The trim removed 4 bases at V and 3 bases at J, leaving 3 bases unmatched. This CDR3 is 13 amino acids long. Looked up from germline, CDR1 is SGHNT and CDR2 is YYREEE (reference sequence). The CDR3 region is CASSRDRNYEQYF. DNA for the CDR3: TGTGCCAGCAGCAGGGACAGGAACTACGAGCAGTACTTC.

This clone appeared once. The chain couples TRBV11-2 to TRBJ1-1; 8 bases line up with TRBD1. Germline values: CDR1 SGHAT, CDR2 FQNNGV. J was trimmed by 1 base and V by 4 bases; bases with no gene match: 8. This CDR3 region has 16 residues. The CDR3 nucleotides are TGTGCCAGCAGCTCACCAGGGGGCTGGGAGAACACTGAAGCTTTCTTT. Translation: CASSSPGGWENTEAFF.

The chain links TRBV7-9 to TRBJ1-4; D may be TRBD1 (6 bases). Germline values: CDR1 SEHNR, CDR2 FQNEAQ (reference sequence). Trimming removed 5 bases from V and 3 bases from J, with 13 bases in between. The CDR3 totals 15 residues. The DNA for the CDR3 is TGTGCCAGCAGCGCCAGGGGTGCGGCTAATGAAAAACTGTTTTTT. As protein: CASSARGAANEKLFF.

CDR3: CASSFRQDIAEAFF. For the CDR3, the DNA is TGCGCCAGCAGCTTTCGGCAGGATATCGCTGAAGCTTTCTTT. The rearrangement links TRBV5-1 to TRBJ1-1; D not resolved. This CDR3 region has 14 residues. Germline lookup yields CDR1 SGHRS and CDR2 YFSETQ. The V gene lost 2 bases and the J gene lost 6 bases, with 14 bases spanning the gap.

V is TRBV21-1 and J is TRBJ1-2; whether TRBD1, the table's D call, matches the DNA was not checked. TRBV21-1 is termed a pseudogene. This CDR3 is built from 13 residues. The CDR3 region has the DNA TGTGCCAGCAGCATCGGACAGGGGGCTGGCTACACCTTC. Its protein product is CASSIGQGAGYTF.

This clone was seen only once. The genes are TRBV11-1 and TRBJ2-1; 8 nucleotides match TRBD2. This CDR3 is 15 amino acids long. J was trimmed by 6 bases and V by 5 bases; bases with no gene match: 9. The germline gives CDR1 SGHAT, CDR2 FQDESV (reference sequence). Here the CDR3 reads CASSPTGTRSNEQFF. CDR3 coding DNA: TGTGCCAGCAGCCCCACCGGGACTAGGAGCAATGAGCAGTTCTTC.

The J gene is TRBJ2-4, the V gene TRBV2, with 7 positions matching TRBD1. This CDR3 region has 12 residues. Per germline, CDR1 SNHLY and CDR2 FYNNEI. Losses at the gene ends were 5 bases for V and 9 bases for J; bases not matched to a gene: 4. The CDR3 nucleotides read TGTGCCAGCAGTTCACAGGGGAGCATTCAGTACTTC. Translation: CASSSQGSIQYF.

The genes are TRBV7-9 and TRBJ2-3, with 10 nucleotides matching TRBD1. The V segment lost 5 bases and the J segment 5 bases; nucleotides outside the gene matches: 10. Germline V gives CDR1 SEHNR, CDR2 FQNEAQ (reference sequence). This CDR3 comprises 16 residues. CDR3 nucleotides: TGTGCCAGCAGCCGACCCGGGACAGGGGTGAAAGATACGCAGTATTTT. This translates into CASSRPGTGVKDTQYF.

This clone was observed a single time. The V gene is TRBV7-2, the J gene TRBJ1-2; 8 nucleotides align to TRBD1. Unmatched junction bases numbered 6, after V lost 5 bases and J lost 4 bases. Germline loops: CDR1 SGHTA, CDR2 FQGNSA. The CDR3 runs 14 residues. The CDR3 coding sequence is TGTGCCAGCAGCGCCCAAACAGGGGGCTATGGCTACACCTTC. Translation gives CASSAQTGGYGYTF.

The chain employs TRBV5-1 and TRBJ2-5; D might be TRBD1 (5 bases). The germline V and J ends were trimmed by 0 bases and 1 base, with 7 bases remaining between them. This CDR3 comprises 14 residues. From germline, CDR1 is SGHRS and CDR2 YFSETQ. DNA for the CDR3: TGCGCCAGCAGCTTGGGACAGTCCCAAGAGACCCAGTACTTC. Translating it yields CASSLGQSQETQYF.

This rearrangement joins TRBV6-2 or TRBV6-3 to TRBJ1-1, with D uncertain. The germline V and J ends were trimmed by 3 bases and 0 bases, with 11 bases remaining between them. The CDR3 consists of 15 residues. Germline CDR1 and CDR2: MNHEY and SVGEGT. CDR3 sequence (DNA): TGTGCCAGCAGTTATCTGACAAGAGTGAACACTGAAGCTTTCTTT. Translated, it gives CASSYLTRVNTEAFF.

This chain links TRBV10-3 with TRBJ2-5; the D gene is possibly TRBD2 (6 bases). Per the germline V gene, CDR1 is ENHRY and CDR2 is SYGVKD. This CDR3 is built from 16 residues. The V end lost 1 base, the J end lost 5 bases, and 17 bases lay between the germline ends. The CDR3 region has the DNA TGTGCCATCAGTGAGTATGGACACCGGGGAGGTGAGACCCAGTACTTC. It yields the protein CAISEYGHRGGETQYF.